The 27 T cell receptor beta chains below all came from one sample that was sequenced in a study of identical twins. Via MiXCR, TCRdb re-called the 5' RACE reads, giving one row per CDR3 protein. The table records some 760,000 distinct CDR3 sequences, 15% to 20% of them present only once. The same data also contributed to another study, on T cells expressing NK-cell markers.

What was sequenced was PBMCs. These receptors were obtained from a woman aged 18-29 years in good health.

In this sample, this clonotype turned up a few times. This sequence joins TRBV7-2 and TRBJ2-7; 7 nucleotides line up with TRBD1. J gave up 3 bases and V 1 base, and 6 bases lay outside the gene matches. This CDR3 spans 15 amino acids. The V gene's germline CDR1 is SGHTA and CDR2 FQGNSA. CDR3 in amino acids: CASSLVRGTDYEQYF. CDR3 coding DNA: TGTGCCAGCAGCTTAGTTAGGGGGACAGACTACGAGCAGTACTTC.

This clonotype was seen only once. The CDR3 DNA reads TGTGCCAGCAGTCCCGTACAGGGTAGGGCCAACGTCCTGACTTTC. Its protein product is CASSPVQGRANVLTF. This sequence joins TRBV7-6 and TRBJ2-6; possibly TRBD1 for D (6 bases). In germline, CDR1 is SGHVS, CDR2 FNYEAQ. CDR3 size: 15 residues. V dropped 6 bases and J dropped 5 bases, with 14 bases sitting between them.

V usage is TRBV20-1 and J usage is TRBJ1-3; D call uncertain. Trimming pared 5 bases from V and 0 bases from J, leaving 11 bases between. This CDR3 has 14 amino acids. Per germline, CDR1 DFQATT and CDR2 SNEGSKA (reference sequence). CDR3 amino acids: CSASGLRSGNTIYF. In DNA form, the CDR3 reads TGCAGTGCTTCTGGACTGCGCTCTGGAAACACCATATATTTT.

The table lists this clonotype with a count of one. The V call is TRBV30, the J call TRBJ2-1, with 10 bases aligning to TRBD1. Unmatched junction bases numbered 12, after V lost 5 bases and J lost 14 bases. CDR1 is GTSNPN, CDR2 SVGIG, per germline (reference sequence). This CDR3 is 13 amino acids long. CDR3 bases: TGTGCCTGGGTCCCCGGGACAGGGGACTGGGAGTTCTTC. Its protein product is CAWVPGTGDWEFF.

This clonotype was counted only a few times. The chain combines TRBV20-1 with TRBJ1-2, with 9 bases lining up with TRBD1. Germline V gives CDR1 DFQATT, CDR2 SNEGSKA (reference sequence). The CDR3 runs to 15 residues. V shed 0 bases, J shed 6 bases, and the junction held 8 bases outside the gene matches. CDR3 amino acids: CSARDPRQGVNGYTF. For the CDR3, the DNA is TGCAGTGCTAGAGATCCGCGACAGGGGGTCAATGGCTACACCTTC.

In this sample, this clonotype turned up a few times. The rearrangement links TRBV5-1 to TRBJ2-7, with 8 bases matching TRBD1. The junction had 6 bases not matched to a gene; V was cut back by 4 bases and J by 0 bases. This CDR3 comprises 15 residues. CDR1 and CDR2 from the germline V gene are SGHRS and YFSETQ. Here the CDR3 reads CASSLRTGTSYEQYF. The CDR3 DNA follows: TGCGCCAGCAGCCTGAGGACAGGGACCTCCTACGAGCAGTACTTC.

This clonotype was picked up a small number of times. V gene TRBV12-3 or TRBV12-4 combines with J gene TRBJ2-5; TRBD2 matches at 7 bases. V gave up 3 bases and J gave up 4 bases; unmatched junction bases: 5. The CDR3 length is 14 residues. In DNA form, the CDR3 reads TGTGCCAGCAGTTTCGGCGGGAGTGGAGAGACCCAGTACTTC. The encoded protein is CASSFGGSGETQYF.

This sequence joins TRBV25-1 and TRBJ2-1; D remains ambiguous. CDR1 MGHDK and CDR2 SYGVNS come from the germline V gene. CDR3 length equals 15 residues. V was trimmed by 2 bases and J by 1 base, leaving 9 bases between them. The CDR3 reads CASSEVRGSYNEQFF. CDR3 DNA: TGTGCCAGCAGTGAAGTTCGCGGTTCCTACAATGAGCAGTTCTTC.

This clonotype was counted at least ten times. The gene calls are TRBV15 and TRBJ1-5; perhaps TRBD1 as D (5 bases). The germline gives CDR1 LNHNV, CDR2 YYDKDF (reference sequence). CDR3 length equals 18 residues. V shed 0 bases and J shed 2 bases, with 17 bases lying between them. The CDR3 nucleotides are TGTGCCACCAGCAGAGAGGGGCTCCTAGGGGAAGGCAATCAGCCCCAGCATTTT. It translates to CATSREGLLGEGNQPQHF.

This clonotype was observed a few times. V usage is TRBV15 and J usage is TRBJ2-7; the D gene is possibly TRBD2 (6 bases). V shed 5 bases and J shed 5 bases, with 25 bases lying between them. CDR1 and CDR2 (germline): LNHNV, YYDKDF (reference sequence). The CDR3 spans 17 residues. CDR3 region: CATSASFGGAKTHEQYF. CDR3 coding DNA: TGTGCCACCAGCGCCTCTTTTGGAGGGGCCAAAACCCACGAGCAGTACTTC.

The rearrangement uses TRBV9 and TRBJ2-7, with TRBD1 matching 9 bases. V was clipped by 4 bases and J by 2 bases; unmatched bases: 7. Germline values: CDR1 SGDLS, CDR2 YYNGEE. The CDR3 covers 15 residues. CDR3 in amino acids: CASSPGGQGPYEQYF. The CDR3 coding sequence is TGTGCCAGCAGCCCAGGGGGACAGGGACCCTACGAGCAGTACTTC.

The CDR3 sequence: CAISGGRGGNEQFF. The CDR3 region has the DNA TGTGCCATCAGTGGAGGAAGGGGAGGAAATGAGCAGTTCTTC. This chain uses TRBV10-3 with TRBJ2-1, with D perhaps matching TRBD2 (6 bases). CDR1 ENHRY and CDR2 SYGVKD come from the germline V gene. The V end lost 4 bases, the J end lost 7 bases, and 14 bases lay between the germline ends. The CDR3 runs 14 residues.

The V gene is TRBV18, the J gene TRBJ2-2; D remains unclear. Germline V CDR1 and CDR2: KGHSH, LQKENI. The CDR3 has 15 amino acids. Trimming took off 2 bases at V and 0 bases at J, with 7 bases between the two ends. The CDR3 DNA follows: TGTGCCAGCTCACCAAGGTTGCCGAACACCGGGGAGCTGTTTTTT. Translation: CASSPRLPNTGELFF.

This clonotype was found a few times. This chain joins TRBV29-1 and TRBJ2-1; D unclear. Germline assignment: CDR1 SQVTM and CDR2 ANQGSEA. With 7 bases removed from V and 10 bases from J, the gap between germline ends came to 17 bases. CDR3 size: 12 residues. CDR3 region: CSAATGSGEQFF. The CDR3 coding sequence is TGCAGCGCCGCCACTGGATCCGGGGAGCAGTTCTTC.

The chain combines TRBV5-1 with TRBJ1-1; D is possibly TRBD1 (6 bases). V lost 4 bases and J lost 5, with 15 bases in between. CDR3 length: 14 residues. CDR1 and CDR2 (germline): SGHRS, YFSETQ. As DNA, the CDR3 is TGCGCCAGCAGCCGACAGGTGGCGGGAACTGAAGCTTTCTTT. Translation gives CASSRQVAGTEAFF. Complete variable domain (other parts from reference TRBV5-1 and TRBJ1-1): KAGVTQTPRYLIKTRGQQVTLSCSPISGHRSVSWYQQTPGQGLQFLFEYFSETQRNKGNFPGRFSGRQFSNSRSEMNVSTLELGDSALYLCASSRQVAGTEAFFGQGTRLTVV.

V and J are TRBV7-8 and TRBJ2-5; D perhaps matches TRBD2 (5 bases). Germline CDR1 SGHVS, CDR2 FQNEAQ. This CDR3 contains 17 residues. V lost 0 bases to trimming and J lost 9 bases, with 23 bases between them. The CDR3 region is CASSLASGPSAPEAQYF. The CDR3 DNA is TGTGCCAGCAGCTTAGCAAGCGGTCCAAGTGCCCCCGAGGCCCAGTACTTC.

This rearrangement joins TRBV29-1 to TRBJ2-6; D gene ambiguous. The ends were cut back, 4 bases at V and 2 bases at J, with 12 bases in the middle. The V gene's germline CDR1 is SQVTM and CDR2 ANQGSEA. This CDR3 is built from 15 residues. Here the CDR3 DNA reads TGCAGCGTTGTAAGGGCTGGGGCTGGGGCCAACGTCCTGACTTTC. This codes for CSVVRAGAGANVLTF. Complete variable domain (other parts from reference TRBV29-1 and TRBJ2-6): SAVISQKPSRDICQRGTSLTIQCQVDSQVTMMFWYRQQPGQSLTLIATANQGSEATYESGFVIDKFPISRPNLTFSTLTVSNMSPEDSSIYLCSVVRAGAGANVLTFGAGSRLTVL.

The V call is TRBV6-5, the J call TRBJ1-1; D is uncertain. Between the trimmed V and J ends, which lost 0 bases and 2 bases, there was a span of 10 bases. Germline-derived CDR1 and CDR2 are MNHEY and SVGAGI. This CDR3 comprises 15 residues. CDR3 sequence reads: CASSYSSVTNTEAFF. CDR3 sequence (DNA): TGTGCCAGCAGTTACTCTTCAGTTACTAACACTGAAGCTTTCTTT.

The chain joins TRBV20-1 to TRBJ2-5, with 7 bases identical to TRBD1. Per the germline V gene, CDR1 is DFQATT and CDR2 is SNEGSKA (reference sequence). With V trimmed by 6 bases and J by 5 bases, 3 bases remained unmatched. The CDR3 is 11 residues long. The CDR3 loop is CSAGTAETQYF. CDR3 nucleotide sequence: TGCAGTGCCGGGACAGCCGAGACCCAGTACTTC.

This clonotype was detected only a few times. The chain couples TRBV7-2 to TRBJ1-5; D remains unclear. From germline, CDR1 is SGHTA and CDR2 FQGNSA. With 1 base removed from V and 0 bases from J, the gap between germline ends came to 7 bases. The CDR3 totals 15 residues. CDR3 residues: CASSLVSYSNQPQHF. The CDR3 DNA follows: TGTGCCAGCAGCTTAGTAAGCTATAGCAATCAGCCCCAGCATTTT.

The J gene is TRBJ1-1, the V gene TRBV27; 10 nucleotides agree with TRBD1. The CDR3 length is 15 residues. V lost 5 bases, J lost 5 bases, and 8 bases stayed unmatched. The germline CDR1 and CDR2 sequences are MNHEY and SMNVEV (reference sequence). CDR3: CASSSRDRGQTEAFF. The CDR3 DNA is TGTGCCAGCAGTAGCCGGGACAGGGGTCAGACTGAAGCTTTCTTT.

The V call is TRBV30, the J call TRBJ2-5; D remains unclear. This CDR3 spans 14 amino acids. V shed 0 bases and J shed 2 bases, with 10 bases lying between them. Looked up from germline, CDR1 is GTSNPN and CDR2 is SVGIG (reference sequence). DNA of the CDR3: TGTGCCTGGAGTGTTTCGGTCAGGCAAGAGACCCAGTACTTC. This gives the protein CAWSVSVRQETQYF.

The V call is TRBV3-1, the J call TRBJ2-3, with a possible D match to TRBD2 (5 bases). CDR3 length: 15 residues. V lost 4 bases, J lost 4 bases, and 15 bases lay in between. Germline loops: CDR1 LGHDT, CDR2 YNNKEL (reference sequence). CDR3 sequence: CASSRRTFGADTQYF. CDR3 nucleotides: TGTGCCAGCAGCCGTCGGACTTTTGGAGCAGATACGCAGTATTTT.

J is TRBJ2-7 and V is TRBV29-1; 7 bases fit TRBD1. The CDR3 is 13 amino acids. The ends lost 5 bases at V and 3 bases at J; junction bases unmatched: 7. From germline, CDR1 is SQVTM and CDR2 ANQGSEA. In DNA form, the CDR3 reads TGCAGCGTTACAGGGGACAGACTCTACGAGCAGTACTTC. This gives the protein CSVTGDRLYEQYF.

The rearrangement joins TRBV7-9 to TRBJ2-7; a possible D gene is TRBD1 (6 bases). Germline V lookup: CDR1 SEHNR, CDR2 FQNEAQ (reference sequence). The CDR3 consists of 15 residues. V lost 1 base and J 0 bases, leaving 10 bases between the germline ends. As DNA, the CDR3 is TGTGCCAGCAGCTTAGGTCCAGGGGTCTCCTACGAGCAGTACTTC. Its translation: CASSLGPGVSYEQYF. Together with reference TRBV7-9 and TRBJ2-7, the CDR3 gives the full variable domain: DTGVSQNPRHKITKRGQNVTFRCDPISEHNRLYWYRQTLGQGPEFLTYFQNEAQLEKSRLLSDRFSAERPKGSFSTLEIQRTEQGDSAMYLCASSLGPGVSYEQYFGPGTRLTVT.

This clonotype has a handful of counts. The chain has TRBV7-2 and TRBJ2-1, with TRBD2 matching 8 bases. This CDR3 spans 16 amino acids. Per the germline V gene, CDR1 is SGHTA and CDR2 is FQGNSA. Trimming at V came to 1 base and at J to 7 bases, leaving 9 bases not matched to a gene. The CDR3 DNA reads TGTGCCAGCAGCTTAGGAGGTAGCGGGATCGGAAATGAGCAGTTCTTC. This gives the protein CASSLGGSGIGNEQFF.

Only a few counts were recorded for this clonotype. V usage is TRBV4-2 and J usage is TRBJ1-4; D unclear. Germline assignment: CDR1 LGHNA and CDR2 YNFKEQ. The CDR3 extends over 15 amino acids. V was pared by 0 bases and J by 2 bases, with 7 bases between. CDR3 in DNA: TGTGCCAGCAGCCAAGAAGGAGGGACTAATGAAAAACTGTTTTTT. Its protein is CASSQEGGTNEKLFF.